These 28 T cell receptor beta chains originate from one sample sequenced in a study of blood T cells in healthy people across ages. With a J-beta primer mix and a sample-barcoded 5' primer, a second PCR ran about 7 to 12 cycles. One entry per CDR3 protein, called by TCRdb with MiXCR from the 5' RACE reads. The table includes 1.5 million to 2 million distinct CDR3 sequences, roughly 32% detected once. The sequenced sample was blood. The receptors here all came from a woman younger than 45 in good health.

This clonotype was observed a few times. The chain has TRBV15 and TRBJ2-7; 8 bases match TRBD2. Germline V gene lookup returns CDR1 LNHNV and CDR2 YYDKDF (reference sequence). The CDR3 runs 18 residues. Trimming at V came to 5 bases and at J to 0 bases, leaving 15 bases not matched to a gene. The CDR3 coding sequence is TGTGCCACCAGCCGGGGACCAAGCGGGAGAGTTAGCTCCTACGAGCAGTACTTC. Translation gives CATSRGPSGRVSSYEQYF.

The DNA of the CDR3 is TGTGCCTTGACGGAGACCAGATATGGCTACACCTTC. Translating it yields CALTETRYGYTF. The chain employs TRBV30 and TRBJ1-2; D unresolved. Germline lookup yields CDR1 GTSNPN and CDR2 SVGIG (reference sequence). The CDR3 runs to 12 residues. The ends were cut back, 7 bases at V and 5 bases at J, with 14 bases in the middle.

The rearrangement uses TRBV4-2 and TRBJ1-1; no clear D. Per germline, CDR1 LGHNA and CDR2 YNFKEQ. Trimming left V 6 bases short and J 7 bases short, with 12 bases between. CDR3 size: 12 residues. In DNA, the CDR3 is TGTGCCAGCAGACCAGGACGGAATGAAGCTTTCTTT. Translated, it gives CASRPGRNEAFF.

The chain is built from TRBV27 and TRBJ2-4; tentative D call: TRBD1 (5 bases). The better agreement between TRBJ2-7 and the DNA end casts doubt on the J call. CDR3 size: 16 residues. Germline V gene sequence: CDR1 MNHEY, CDR2 SMNVEV (reference sequence). CDR3: CASSLSRGLGPYEQYF. The CDR3 DNA is TGTGCCAGCAGTTTATCCCGTGGCTTGGGGCCCTACGAGCAGTACTTC.

The rearrangement uses TRBV6-1 and TRBJ2-1, with D possibly matching TRBD1 (6 bases). Germline assignment: CDR1 MNHNS and CDR2 SASEGT. V was shortened by 9 bases and J by 3 bases, with 18 bases between the two germline ends. The CDR3 spans 15 residues. CDR3 sequence (DNA): TGTGCCAGTTCCCAGGGGCGGGTGCGCTACAATGAGCAGTTCTTC. This sequence encodes CASSQGRVRYNEQFF.

The rearrangement joins TRBV19 to TRBJ2-1; either TRBD1 or TRBD2 may fit D (5 bases each). The CDR3 loop spans 17 amino acids. Trimming took 6 bases from V and 2 from J, leaving 20 bases between them. Germline lookup yields CDR1 LNHDA and CDR2 SQIVND (reference sequence). The CDR3 region has the DNA TGTGCCAGTAGACCTAGAGGGGCAGGGAAGACCTACAATGAGCAGTTCTTC. Encoded protein: CASRPRGAGKTYNEQFF. Variable domain in full (rest from reference TRBV19 and TRBJ2-1): DGGITQSPKYLFRKEGQNVTLSCEQNLNHDAMYWYRQDPGQGLRLIYYSQIVNDFQKGDIAEGYSVSREKKESFPLTVTSAQKNPTAFYLCASRPRGAGKTYNEQFFGPGTRLTVL.

This clonotype showed up just a few times. The chain uses TRBV10-3 and TRBJ2-1; perhaps D is TRBD1 or TRBD2 (6 bases each). Trimming removed 4 bases at V and 2 bases at J, with 15 bases between. Looked up from germline, CDR1 is ENHRY and CDR2 is SYGVKD. CDR3 length: 16 residues. CDR3 sequence reads: CAISGGAGKTYNEQFF. The DNA for the CDR3 is TGTGCCATCAGTGGGGGGGCGGGAAAGACCTACAATGAGCAGTTCTTC.

This clonotype was detected only a few times. V is TRBV9 and J is TRBJ2-1; 10 bases line up with TRBD1. Trimming cost V 0 bases and J 5 bases; bases outside gene matches: 8. The CDR3 is 17 amino acids. The germline V gene has CDR1 SGDLS and CDR2 YYNGEE. The CDR3 protein is CASSVARTGGSNNEQFF. The CDR3 DNA reads TGTGCCAGCAGCGTAGCGAGGACAGGGGGGAGTAACAATGAGCAGTTCTTC.

This clonotype was seen only a few times. V and J are TRBV11-2 and TRBJ2-7; D is unclear. CDR1 is SGHAT, CDR2 FQNNGV, per germline. Trimming stripped 3 bases from V and 6 bases from J, with 15 bases between. The CDR3 covers 14 residues. The CDR3 loop is CASSFPPLVAEQYF. The CDR3 DNA follows: TGTGCCAGCAGCTTCCCCCCCTTAGTCGCCGAGCAGTACTTC.

In its sample, this clonotype was seen a few times. CDR3 sequence reads: CASSPGLFNEQYF. The CDR3 DNA sequence: TGTGCCAGCAGCCCCGGACTTTTCAATGAGCAGTACTTC. The genes are TRBV7-2 and TRBJ2-1, with D possibly being TRBD2 (5 bases). The DNA end is a closer match to TRBJ2-7, so the J assignment may be wrong. Germline lookup yields CDR1 SGHTA and CDR2 FQGNSA. The CDR3 length is 13 residues.

This clonotype has more than one count but fewer than ten. This chain links TRBV7-9 with TRBJ2-1; weak D call: TRBD2 (7 bases). This CDR3 spans 15 amino acids. CDR1 SEHNR and CDR2 FQNEAQ come from the germline V gene (reference sequence). V was trimmed by 4 bases and J by 8 bases, leaving 18 bases between them. This CDR3 reads CASSSIGGAYDEQFF. In DNA, the CDR3 is TGTGCCAGCAGCTCCATTGGGGGGGCTTACGATGAGCAGTTCTTC. Drawing the rest from reference TRBV7-9 and TRBJ2-1, the complete variable domain is DTGVSQNPRHKITKRGQNVTFRCDPISEHNRLYWYRQTLGQGPEFLTYFQNEAQLEKSRLLSDRFSAERPKGSFSTLEIQRTEQGDSAMYLCASSSIGGAYDEQFFGPGTRLTVL.

This clonotype was counted only a few times. The chain uses TRBV9 and TRBJ1-6; no clear D. The CDR3 runs 14 residues. CDR1 is SGDLS and CDR2 is YYNGEE in the germline V gene. V was trimmed by 0 bases and J by 8 bases, leaving 9 bases between them. The CDR3 region has the DNA TGTGCCAGCAGCGTAGGATTAGAGGATTCACCCCTCCACTTT. Translating gives CASSVGLEDSPLHF.

The J gene is TRBJ2-1, the V gene TRBV6-1, with 14 positions matching TRBD2. CDR1 is MNHNS and CDR2 is SASEGT in the germline V gene. V gave up 4 bases and J gave up 7 bases; unmatched junction bases: 6. This CDR3 contains 16 residues. CDR3 nucleotides: TGTGCCAGCAGTGCGGGACTAGCGGGAGTAGGGAATGAGCAGTTCTTC. It is translated as CASSAGLAGVGNEQFF.

The chain uses TRBV4-1 and TRBJ1-6; 9 bases fit TRBD1. J gave up 9 bases and V 0 bases, and 21 bases lay outside the gene matches. CDR1 is MGHRA, CDR2 YSYEKL, per germline. There are 21 residues in the CDR3. The CDR3 is CASSQDIYTVPPGQGSSPLHF. CDR3 bases: TGCGCCAGCAGCCAAGATATCTACACTGTGCCGCCGGGACAGGGAAGTTCACCCCTCCACTTT.

This clonotype was counted only a few times. This chain links TRBV18 with TRBJ2-4; TRBD2 matches at 13 bases. The DNA matches TRBJ2-5 better at its end, which makes the J call doubtful. CDR3 length equals 15 residues. CDR1 is KGHSH, CDR2 LQKENI, per germline. CDR3 region: CASSRGLAGIETQYF. The CDR3 DNA follows: TGTGCCAGCTCACGGGGACTAGCGGGAATAGAGACCCAGTACTTC.

This clonotype was seen a single time. CDR3 loop: CASSLSGKYEQYF. The CDR3 region has the DNA TGTGCCAGCAGCTTATCGGGGAAATACGAGCAGTACTTC. The chain combines TRBV7-8 with TRBJ2-7; a possible D gene is TRBD2 (5 bases). The CDR3 loop spans 13 amino acids. Germline lookup yields CDR1 SGHVS and CDR2 FQNEAQ. V lost 2 bases and J 4 bases, leaving 9 bases between the germline ends. Together with reference TRBV7-8 and TRBJ2-7, the CDR3 gives the full variable domain: GAGVSQSPRYKVAKRGQDVALRCDPISGHVSLFWYQQALGQGPEFLTYFQNEAQLDKSGLPSDRFFAERPEGSVSTLKIQRTQQEDSAVYLCASSLSGKYEQYFGPGTRLTVT.

This clonotype was recorded a few times. The chain recombines TRBV3-1 with TRBJ2-1, with D hard to call. Germline V CDR1 and CDR2: LGHDT, YNNKEL (reference sequence). The germline V and J ends were trimmed by 3 bases and 0 bases, with 6 bases remaining between them. The CDR3 is 14 residues long. The CDR3, as DNA: TGTGCCAGCAGCCACCAGACCTCCTACAATGAGCAGTTCTTC. It codes for CASSHQTSYNEQFF.

Details on this clonotype: A read error may be the cause here, since a much bigger clone is one base away. The rearrangement joins TRBV27 to TRBJ2-7; a possible D gene is TRBD2 (5 bases). CDR1 is MNHEY and CDR2 is SMNVEV in the germline V gene (reference sequence). The CDR3 is 15 residues long. V lost 0 bases and J 2 bases, leaving 11 bases between the germline ends. In DNA, the CDR3 is TGTGCCAGCAGTTTATCGGCGGAGGCGACCTACGAGCAGTACTTC. Translation: CASSLSAEATYEQYF.

V is TRBV27 and J is TRBJ2-7; 7 nucleotides match TRBD1. CDR1 is MNHEY, CDR2 SMNVEV, per germline (reference sequence). V lost 5 bases, J lost 2 bases, and 12 bases stayed unmatched. This CDR3 is built from 16 residues. The CDR3 loop is CASSPSNGQVTYEQYF. The CDR3 DNA reads TGTGCCAGCAGTCCATCCAATGGACAGGTGACCTACGAGCAGTACTTC.

The chain has TRBV3-1 and TRBJ2-3; the match to TRBD2 covers 8 bases. This CDR3 has 18 residues. CDR1 LGHDT and CDR2 YNNKEL come from the germline V gene (reference sequence). J was trimmed by 2 bases and V by 0 bases; bases with no gene match: 10. The CDR3 bases are TGTGCCAGCAGCCAAGAGTATCCAGCGGGGGTGGCCACAGATACGCAGTATTTT. Residues: CASSQEYPAGVATDTQYF.

This chain joins TRBV15 and TRBJ1-5; 7 bases are a match to TRBD1. Unmatched junction bases numbered 3, after V lost 2 bases and J lost 2 bases. This CDR3 has 15 amino acids. Germline CDR1 reads LNHNV; CDR2 reads YYDKDF (reference sequence). The CDR3 nucleotides are TGTGCCACCAGCAGACCTACAGGGGGCAATCAGCCCCAGCATTTT. This encodes CATSRPTGGNQPQHF.

The chain links TRBV5-1 to TRBJ1-4; D not resolved. The CDR3 has 15 residues. Germline values: CDR1 SGHRS, CDR2 YFSETQ. V lost 4 bases and J 8 bases, leaving 18 bases between the germline ends. The CDR3 DNA is TGCGCCAGCAGCCCCGGTGAGGTGCGGGAAGAAAAACTGTTTTTT. This translates into CASSPGEVREEKLFF.

This chain links TRBV5-1 with TRBJ1-2; TRBD1 agrees at 10 bases. Germline values: CDR1 SGHRS, CDR2 YFSETQ. J was trimmed by 6 bases and V by 4 bases; bases with no gene match: 6. The CDR3 contains 14 residues. The CDR3 sequence: CASSGTGELHGYTF. Written as DNA, the CDR3 is TGCGCCAGCAGCGGGACAGGGGAGCTTCATGGCTACACCTTC.

A few counts support this clonotype. This CDR3 reads CASSHGYRANSPLHF. In DNA form, the CDR3 reads TGTGCCAGCAGCCATGGGTACAGGGCAAATTCACCCCTCCACTTT. The chain joins TRBV3-1 to TRBJ1-6; weak D call: TRBD1 (6 bases). Germline V gene sequence: CDR1 LGHDT, CDR2 YNNKEL (reference sequence). The CDR3 length is 15 residues. The ends were cut back, 3 bases at V and 7 bases at J, with 13 bases in the middle.

CDR3 in DNA: TGCAGTGCTAGCGATCTAGCGCCCGTCTACAATGAGCAGTTCTTC. It translates to CSASDLAPVYNEQFF. The chain links TRBV20-1 to TRBJ2-1, with D maybe TRBD2 (6 bases). The CDR3 contains 15 residues. Germline V gene lookup returns CDR1 DFQATT and CDR2 SNEGSKA (reference sequence). V dropped 3 bases and J dropped 3 bases, with 15 bases sitting between them.

The gene calls are TRBV6-1 and TRBJ2-1; D might be TRBD2 (6 bases). This CDR3 region has 16 residues. Per the germline V gene, CDR1 is MNHNS and CDR2 is SASEGT. The V and J ends lost 2 bases and 7 bases respectively, with 18 bases between them. The CDR3 DNA sequence: TGTGCCAGCAGTGAATTCCGGGGGAGTGGTTTAAATGAGCAGTTCTTC. This gives the protein CASSEFRGSGLNEQFF.

The genes are TRBV15 and TRBJ1-2, with 7 positions matching TRBD1. The CDR3 is made up of 15 amino acids. The V and J ends lost 0 bases and 8 bases, in that order; junction bases with no gene match: 9. The V gene's germline CDR1 is LNHNV and CDR2 YYDKDF (reference sequence). The CDR3 sequence: CATSREDRSGRGYTF. As DNA, the CDR3 is TGTGCCACCAGCAGAGAGGACAGGTCGGGGAGAGGCTACACCTTC.

In its sample, this clonotype was seen many times. This rearrangement joins TRBV9 to TRBJ2-1, with TRBD2 matching 13 bases. The germline V gene has CDR1 SGDLS and CDR2 YYNGEE. The junction had 3 bases not matched to a gene; V was cut back by 3 bases and J by 0 bases. The CDR3 is 17 residues long. The CDR3: CASSDGTSGNSYNEQFF. In DNA form, the CDR3 reads TGTGCCAGCAGCGACGGGACTAGCGGGAACTCCTACAATGAGCAGTTCTTC.